Below, one TCR beta chain is given with its context. CDR3 size: 18 residues. With V trimmed by 2 bases and J by 9 bases, 12 bases remained unmatched. Germline CDR1 reads SGHRS; CDR2 reads YFSETQ. The entry originates in a study of blood T cell repertoires in COVID-19. In the source study's methods: Researchers report that nucleated cell counts were estimated from reference gene primer amplification. Sequenced by immunoSEQ multiplex PCR; TCRdb stores in-frame clones only, minus some. V, J and clone size were drawn from that table, and D and trimming were deduced from the DNA. The sample includes approximately 220,000 clones, roughly four fifths seen only once; the top ten take about 4.5%.

Sequenced material: peripheral blood. The chain carries TRBV5-1 and TRBJ1-6; 12 nucleotides match TRBD1. This TCR derives from a woman in her sixties or seventies with acute or convalescent COVID-19. The CDR3 protein is CASSLTGTGGFQGSPLHF. The DNA of the CDR3 is TGCGCCAGCAGCTTAACCGGGACAGGGGGCTTTCAGGGTTCACCCCTCCACTTT.